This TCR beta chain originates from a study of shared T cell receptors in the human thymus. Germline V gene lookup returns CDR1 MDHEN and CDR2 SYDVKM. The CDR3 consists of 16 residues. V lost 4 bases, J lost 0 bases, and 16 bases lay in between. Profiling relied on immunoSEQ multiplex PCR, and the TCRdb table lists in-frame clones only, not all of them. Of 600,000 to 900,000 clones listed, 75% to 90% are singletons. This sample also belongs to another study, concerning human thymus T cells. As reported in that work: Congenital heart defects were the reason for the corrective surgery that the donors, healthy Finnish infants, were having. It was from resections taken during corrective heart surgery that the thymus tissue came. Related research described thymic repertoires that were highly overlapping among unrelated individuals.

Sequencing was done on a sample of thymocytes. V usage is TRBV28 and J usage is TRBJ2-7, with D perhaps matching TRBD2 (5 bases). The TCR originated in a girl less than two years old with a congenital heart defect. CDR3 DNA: TGTGCCAGCAGTTGGCCCCCTCTAGCTCCCTCCTACGAGCAGTACTTC. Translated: CASSWPPLAPSYEQYF.